These 2 T cell receptor beta chains originate from one sample sequenced in a study of blood T cell repertoires in COVID-19. Assay used: immunoSEQ multiplex PCR; TCRdb lists only in-frame clones, some missing. The table lists roughly 150,000 clones, around 91% of them singletons. The specimen was peripheral blood. These receptors all come from a woman between 40 and 55 years old with acute or convalescent COVID-19.

V and J are TRBV6-5 and TRBJ1-5, with D perhaps matching TRBD1 (5 bases). The ends were cut back, 6 bases at V and 2 bases at J, with 8 bases in the middle. Germline V lookup: CDR1 MNHEY, CDR2 SVGAGI. CDR3 length: 13 amino acids. CDR3 DNA: TGTGCCAGCAGCGAGACAGGCAATCAGCCCCAGCATTTT. The encoded protein is CASSETGNQPQHF.

This clone has a single count. V is TRBV19 and J is TRBJ2-4; 9 positions match TRBD1. The germline CDR1 and CDR2 sequences are LNHDA and SQIVND (reference sequence). The V and J ends lost 6 bases and 7 bases, in that order; junction bases with no gene match: 7. The CDR3 is made up of 14 amino acids. CDR3 DNA: TGTGCCAGTAGCCCCGGGACAGGGCATAACATTCAGTACTTC. Amino acid sequence: CASSPGTGHNIQYF. Complete variable domain (other parts from reference TRBV19 and TRBJ2-4): DGGITQSPKYLFRKEGQNVTLSCEQNLNHDAMYWYRQDPGQGLRLIYYSQIVNDFQKGDIAEGYSVSREKKESFPLTVTSAQKNPTAFYLCASSPGTGHNIQYFGAGTRLSVL.